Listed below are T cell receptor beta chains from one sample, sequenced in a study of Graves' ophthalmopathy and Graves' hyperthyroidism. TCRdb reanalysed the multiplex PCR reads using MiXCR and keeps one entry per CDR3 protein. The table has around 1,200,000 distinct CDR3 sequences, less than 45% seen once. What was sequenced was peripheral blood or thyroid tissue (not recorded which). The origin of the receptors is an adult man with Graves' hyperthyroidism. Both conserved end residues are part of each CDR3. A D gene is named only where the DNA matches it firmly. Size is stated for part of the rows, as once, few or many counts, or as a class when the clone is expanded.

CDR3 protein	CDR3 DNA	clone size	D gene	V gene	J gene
CASSPTRSGNSPLHF	TGTGCCAGCAGCCCGACGCGCTCAGGGAATTCACCCCTCCACTTT	many	-	TRBV7-6	TRBJ1-6
CSVVEGNYGYTF	TGTAGCGTTGTAGAGGGGAACTATGGCTACACCTTC	few	-	TRBV29-1	TRBJ1-2
CASSFRENQPQHF	TGTGCCAGCAGCTTTAGGGAGAATCAGCCCCAGCATTTT	many	-	TRBV7-8	TRBJ1-5
CASSSDWALHF	TGTGCCAGCAGCTCCGACTGGGCCCTCCACTTT	many	-	TRBV7-9	TRBJ1-6
CSAREDRGEGEAFF	TGCAGTGCTAGAGAGGACAGGGGGGAAGGTGAAGCTTTCTTT	many	TRBD1	TRBV20-1	TRBJ1-1
CASSFRVAYEQYF	TGTGCCAGCAGCTTCCGGGTGGCCTACGAGCAGTACTTC	-	-	TRBV15	TRBJ2-7
CASSPWRGGYEQYF	TGTGCCAGCAGCCCATGGAGAGGTGGCTACGAGCAGTACTTC	few	-	TRBV5-5	TRBJ2-7
CARSPPVGGFYEQYF	TGTGCCAGGAGCCCCCCCGTTGGAGGGTTTTACGAGCAGTACTTC	-	-	TRBV7-2	TRBJ2-7
CASSKNGNHWTEAFF	TGTGCCAGCAGTAAAAATGGGAACCATTGGACTGAAGCTTTCTTT	few	-	TRBV7-7	TRBJ1-1
CASSPRGRLYNSPLHF	TGTGCCAGCAGCCCTCGGGGCAGATTGTATAATTCACCCCTCCACTTT	-	-	TRBV7-3	TRBJ1-6
CASSQDLGDRELFF	TGTGCCAGCAGCCAAGATCTAGGGGATAGGGAGCTGTTTTTT	few	-	TRBV12-3/TRBV12-4	TRBJ2-2
CSVTPSGSYEQYF	TGCAGCGTTACGCCTAGCGGGAGTTACGAGCAGTACTTC	few	TRBD2	TRBV29-1	TRBJ2-7
CASSVGDDPYEQYF	TGTGCCAGCTCCGTCGGGGACGACCCCTACGAGCAGTACTTC	-	-	TRBV9	TRBJ2-7
CASSEPPGQLFF	TGTGCCAGCAGTGAACCCCCGGGACAACTGTTTTTT	-	-	TRBV6-5	TRBJ1-4
CASSLAGSETQYF	TGTGCCAGCAGCTTAGCCGGATCTGAGACCCAGTACTTC	many	-	TRBV7-3	TRBJ2-5
CASSGGADEQFF	TGTGCCAGCAGCGGGGGGGCAGATGAGCAGTTCTTC	-	TRBD2	TRBV2	TRBJ2-1